This TCR beta chain was profiled in a study of OX40 agonist ivuxolimab in advanced cancers. Study overall: Among those enrolled, mean age was 60 years (range 23 to 79) and 75% to 85% were male.

Sequenced by immunoSEQ multiplex PCR; TCRdb stores in-frame clones only, minus some. The sample yields around 75,000 clones, around 92% seen once. The V and J ends lost 0 bases and 7 bases respectively, with 8 bases between them. This CDR3 comprises 13 residues. Germline V gene lookup returns CDR1 SGHRS and CDR2 YFSETQ. This receptor was identified in an adult with an advanced solid tumor such as melanoma, head and neck, liver or kidney cancer. The sample here was CD4+ or CD8+ T cells sorted from blood, taken in a trial of the OX40 agonist ivuxolimab. This sequence joins TRBV5-1 and TRBJ2-1; the D gene is possibly TRBD1 (6 bases). The CDR3 spells CASSLDRANEQFF. The CDR3 bases are TGCGCCAGCAGCTTGGACAGGGCTAATGAGCAGTTCTTC.